Sequencing of this TCR beta chain was carried out in a study of cytotoxic CD8 clonotypes in ibrutinib-treated CLL. Study-wide context: Mean yields were 255,043 productive templates and 94,082 productive rearrangements per sample. General observations from the study: Whereas clonality rose at ibrutinib response, it declined toward baseline at progression.

The method was immunoSEQ multiplex PCR; TCRdb's version includes in-frame clones alone and lacks a portion of them. Of some 9,800 clones detected, roughly 55% appear once; the ten largest clones hold approximately 18%. For this clone: Antigen specificity is unknown.

V trimming: 2 bases; J trimming: 7 bases; junction bases outside the gene matches: 9. CDR1 and CDR2 from the germline V gene are MNHEY and SVGAGI. The CDR3 has 15 residues. This chain connects TRBV6-5 to TRBJ2-5, with 8 bases identical to TRBD1. The TCR was taken from a human donor with chronic lymphocytic leukemia. This specimen consisted of PBMCs, obtained before ibrutinib treatment. The CDR3 DNA sequence: TGTGCCAGCAGTTACGAGGGACAGGTATCGGCGACCCAGTACTTC. Amino acid sequence: CASSYEGQVSATQYF.